The rows below give T cell receptor beta chains drawn from one sample of a study of CD8 T cells in ankylosing spondylitis. One entry per CDR3 protein results from TCRdb running MiXCR on the 5' RACE reads. The top ten clones hold approximately 6% of a sample with approximately 150,000 distinct CDR3 sequences, around a third of them seen once. The source material was synovial fluid, either unsorted or a sorted T cell fraction (not recorded which). The receptors derive from a male donor with ankylosing spondylitis. The CDR3 runs from the conserved cysteine through the conserved F or W. The D gene is left open where the match is weak. Clone size is not always given. Where it is, it says once, few, many or a class for expanded clones.

CDR3 protein,CDR3 DNA,clone size,D gene,V gene,J gene
CASSPEGETQYF,TGTGCCAGCTCACCAGAGGGAGAGACCCAGTACTTC,many,-,TRBV18,TRBJ2-5
CASSLGQGNNEQFF,TGTGCCAGCAGCTTGGGACAGGGGAACAATGAGCAGTTCTTC,-,TRBD1,TRBV7-3,TRBJ2-1
CASSDREGLNEQFF,TGTGCCAGCAGCGACAGGGAGGGGCTCAATGAGCAGTTCTTC,-,-,TRBV12-3/TRBV12-4,TRBJ2-1
CASNGQRGMNTEAFF,TGTGCCAGCAACGGACAAAGGGGAATGAACACTGAAGCTTTCTTT,-,-,TRBV2,TRBJ1-1
CASSVRPSSYNEQFF,TGTGCCAGCAGTGTTCGCCCGAGCTCCTACAATGAGCAGTTCTTC,-,-,TRBV6-4,TRBJ2-1
CSARPPGPARTDTQYF,TGCAGTGCTAGACCCCCAGGCCCAGCGCGTACAGATACGCAGTATTTT,-,-,TRBV20-1,TRBJ2-3
CASSSFGDTQYF,TGTGCCAGCAGTTCATTTGGAGATACGCAGTATTTT,-,-,TRBV7-2,TRBJ2-3
CASSLSGYEQYF,TGTGCCAGCAGCTTATCCGGCTACGAGCAGTACTTC,medium-sized,-,TRBV5-8,TRBJ2-7
CASSPGASGSRTDTQYF,TGTGCCAGCAGCCCCGGGGCTAGCGGGAGCCGCACAGATACGCAGTATTTT,-,TRBD2,TRBV7-9,TRBJ2-3
CASSRLTGFQFF,TGTGCCAGCAGCCGATTAACGGGTTTCCAGTTCTTC,few,-,TRBV14,TRBJ2-1
CASLAQMNTEAFF,TGTGCCAGCCTCGCCCAGATGAACACTGAAGCTTTCTTT,-,-,TRBV2,TRBJ1-1
CSARPRTSGSDTQYF,TGCAGTGCTCGACCGAGGACTAGCGGGAGTGATACGCAGTATTTT,once,TRBD2,TRBV20-1,TRBJ2-3
CASSLGSRDTEAFF,TGCGCCAGCAGCTTGGGGTCCAGGGACACTGAAGCTTTCTTT,few,-,TRBV5-1,TRBJ1-1
CASSLRGRGQGGDGYTF,TGTGCCAGCAGCTTAAGAGGTCGGGGACAGGGAGGAGACGGCTACACCTTC,-,TRBD1,TRBV7-2,TRBJ1-2
CSARLQGSWEQFF,TGCAGTGCCAGACTCCAGGGGAGTTGGGAGCAGTTCTTC,-,-,TRBV20-1,TRBJ2-1
CSAGLAGVRSQETQYF,TGCAGCGCTGGACTAGCGGGAGTTCGGTCCCAAGAGACCCAGTACTTC,many,TRBD2,TRBV29-1,TRBJ2-5
CASSSRDSGEQYF,TGTGCCAGCAGCTCCCGCGACAGTGGCGAGCAGTACTTC,few,-,TRBV7-9,TRBJ2-7
CASSRPGFQPQHF,TGTGCCAGCAGTCGCCCGGGGTTTCAGCCCCAGCATTTT,-,-,TRBV28,TRBJ1-5
CASSPGAGANVLTF,TGCGCCAGCAGCCCGGGGGCTGGGGCCAACGTCCTGACTTTC,-,-,TRBV5-1,TRBJ2-6
CASSLGGKKQETQYF,TGTGCCAGCAGCTTAGGGGGGAAGAAACAAGAGACCCAGTACTTC,-,-,TRBV11-2,TRBJ2-5
CASSLGVRGSNEQFF,TGTGCCAGCAGCTTAGGCGTCAGAGGGTCCAATGAGCAGTTCTTC,many,-,TRBV7-6,TRBJ2-1
CATSDFYYGYTF,TGTGCCACCAGTGATTTCTACTATGGCTACACCTTC,once,-,TRBV24-1,TRBJ1-2
CASSKPGPRAGELFF,TGTGCCAGCAGCAAACCGGGACCACGCGCCGGGGAGCTGTTTTTT,-,-,TRBV3-1,TRBJ2-2
CASSDPGQWKELFF,TGTGCCAGCAGTGACCCTGGACAGTGGAAGGAGCTGTTTTTT,-,-,TRBV6-1,TRBJ2-2
CASSPLAGASRDTQYF,TGTGCCAGCAGCCCACTAGCGGGGGCAAGTCGGGATACGCAGTATTTT,-,TRBD2,TRBV7-8,TRBJ2-3
CASSWDLANTIYF,TGCGCCAGCAGCTGGGACCTCGCGAACACCATATATTTT,many,-,TRBV5-1,TRBJ1-3
CSVVSGGPQETQYF,TGCAGCGTTGTCTCGGGAGGCCCCCAAGAGACCCAGTACTTC,many,TRBD2,TRBV29-1,TRBJ2-5
CASWQAGNEKLFF,TGTGCCAGCTGGCAGGCTGGTAATGAAAAACTGTTTTTT,-,-,TRBV5-5,TRBJ1-4
CASADSWGNEQFF,TGTGCCAGCGCTGACAGCTGGGGGAATGAGCAGTTCTTC,many,-,TRBV11-2,TRBJ2-1
CATSEGGSQETQYF,TGTGCCACCAGTGAGGGGGGGTCCCAAGAGACCCAGTACTTC,few,TRBD2,TRBV24-1,TRBJ2-5
CASSLSGTSGSYEQFF,TGTGCCAGCAGTTTATCCGGGACTAGCGGGAGCTATGAGCAGTTCTTC,-,TRBD2,TRBV28,TRBJ2-1
CASSLSLQGRSPLHF,TGTGCCAGCAGTTTAAGTTTACAGGGTCGTTCACCCCTCCACTTT,-,-,TRBV6-5,TRBJ1-6
CASSEPLGGTGEQYF,TGTGCCAGCAGCGAGCCCCTGGGGGGGACGGGAGAGCAGTACTTC,-,TRBD2,TRBV9,TRBJ2-7
CASSLSLADYNEQFF,TGTGCCAGCAGCTTATCCTTAGCGGATTACAATGAGCAGTTCTTC,-,-,TRBV11-2,TRBJ2-1
CATSREQGGYTF,TGTGCCACCAGCAGAGAACAGGGGGGCTACACCTTC,-,TRBD1,TRBV15,TRBJ1-2
CATSSPGLPNEQFF,TGTGCCACCAGCAGCCCGGGACTCCCCAATGAGCAGTTCTTC,-,-,TRBV15,TRBJ2-1
CASSKGEYPKRNIQYF,TGTGCCAGCAGCAAAGGGGAGTACCCTAAGAGAAACATTCAGTACTTC,few,-,TRBV21-1,TRBJ2-4
CASSTDRITGELFF,TGTGCCAGTAGTACCGACAGGATCACCGGGGAGCTGTTTTTT,-,-,TRBV19,TRBJ2-2
CASSLVVDTGELFF,TGCGCCAGCAGCTTGGTGGTCGACACCGGGGAGCTGTTTTTT,-,-,TRBV5-1,TRBJ2-2
CASRPRDRPNEKLFF,TGTGCCAGCAGGCCGAGGGACAGACCAAATGAAAAACTGTTTTTT,many,TRBD1,TRBV2,TRBJ1-4
CAIGGGITDTQYF,TGTGCCATCGGGGGAGGGATCACAGATACGCAGTATTTT,-,TRBD2,TRBV10-3,TRBJ2-3
CASSQSSQQDNSYNEQFF,TGCGCCAGCAGTCAATCGTCTCAACAGGATAACTCCTACAATGAGCAGTTCTTC,-,-,TRBV23-1,TRBJ2-1
CSAQWRTGRDTQYF,TGCAGTGCTCAGTGGAGGACAGGGAGAGATACGCAGTATTTT,few,TRBD1,TRBV20-1,TRBJ2-3
CASRWAGATGANVLTF,TGTGCCAGCAGATGGGCAGGCGCAACTGGGGCCAACGTCCTGACTTTC,-,-,TRBV28,TRBJ2-6
CASSLTTSGRETGELFF,TGTGCCAGCAGCCTTACGACTAGCGGGAGAGAAACCGGGGAGCTGTTTTTT,many,TRBD2,TRBV4-2,TRBJ2-2
CASSWVYNEQFF,TGTGCCAGCAGCTGGGTATACAATGAGCAGTTCTTC,few,-,TRBV7-8,TRBJ2-1
CASSARGLFGDSPLHF,TGTGCCAGCAGTGCCAGGGGCTTGTTTGGGGATTCACCCCTCCACTTT,-,-,TRBV28,TRBJ1-6
CASSYGSGVSTDTQYF,TGTGCCAGCAGTTACGGGAGCGGGGTTAGCACAGATACGCAGTATTTT,-,TRBD2,TRBV6-5,TRBJ2-3
CASSLVRDRNNEQFF,TGTGCCAGCAGTTTAGTTCGGGACAGGAACAATGAGCAGTTCTTC,few,TRBD1,TRBV28,TRBJ2-1
CASSYGMGSGSYEQYF,TGTGCCAGCAGTTATGGGATGGGTTCGGGGTCCTACGAGCAGTACTTC,once,-,TRBV28,TRBJ2-7
CASSGQKGGANTGELFF,TGTGCCAGCAGCGGACAAAAAGGGGGCGCGAACACCGGGGAGCTGTTTTTT,many,TRBD1,TRBV7-9,TRBJ2-2
CSVPGRNYGYTF,TGCAGTGTTCCGGGACGGAACTATGGCTACACCTTC,-,-,TRBV20-1,TRBJ1-2
CASSYSGLAGGPSNEQFF,TGTGCCAGCAGTTACTCGGGACTAGCGGGAGGGCCGTCCAATGAGCAGTTCTTC,few,TRBD2,TRBV6-2/TRBV6-3,TRBJ2-1
CASSPKVHSGGEQFF,TGTGCCAGCAGCCCAAAGGTTCATAGCGGAGGTGAGCAGTTCTTC,few,-,TRBV7-2,TRBJ2-1